The rows below give T cell receptor beta chains drawn from one sample of a study of T cells expressing NK-cell markers. TCRdb re-called the 5' RACE reads and gives one entry per CDR3 protein, without DNA. In total, the table holds about 260,000 distinct CDR3 sequences. Sequencing was carried out using blood T cells: a sorted CD56 or NKG2C T cell subset, CD4+ or CD8+ T cells, or bulk PBMC T cells (not recorded which). All receptors come from a man between 18 and 29 years old in good health. CDR3s include the opening cysteine and the closing phenylalanine or tryptophan.

cdr3_length j_call v_call cdr3_aa
13 TRBJ1-2 TRBV12-3/TRBV12-4 CASRSQGTNGYTF
14 TRBJ1-1 TRBV5-1 CASSREDRYTEAFF
14 TRBJ1-6 TRBV11-2 CASSSTGLVSPLHF
15 TRBJ1-1 TRBV12-3/TRBV12-4 CASSLEGSLNTEAFF
13 TRBJ1-4 TRBV29-1 CSVQQGGNEKLFF
14 TRBJ2-5 TRBV29-1 CSVVVWREQETQYF
16 TRBJ2-2 TRBV4-3 CASSQVGGVNTGELFF
17 TRBJ2-1 TRBV3-1 CASSPNLLREGRNEQFF
13 TRBJ2-1 TRBV20-1 CSARDTSVMEQFF
15 TRBJ2-2 TRBV12-3/TRBV12-4 CASSFVQGDTGELFF
16 TRBJ2-1 TRBV5-1 CASSLAGRGRTDEQFF
14 TRBJ1-5 TRBV28 CASIPSGPNQPQHF
11 TRBJ2-7 TRBV12-3/TRBV12-4 CASSLSGAQYF